This T cell receptor beta chain was sequenced during a study of T cell repertoires in cytomegalovirus infection. About the study: HLA-C-restricted CMV epitopes, recently identified, and well-studied HLA-B-restricted ones were used by the study. Both a matching HLA type and CMV infection were indicated by public TCR beta signatures.

This clonotype was detected a few times. Its matching antigen is unknown. Germline-derived CDR1 and CDR2 are MNHNY and SVGAGI (reference sequence). The CDR3 is 14 residues long. Germline trimming cut 4 bases from V and 4 bases from J; bases unmatched to any gene: 5. TCRdb recomputed calls from the reads with MiXCR, one row per CDR3 protein. The repertoire includes fewer than 1,000,000 distinct CDR3 sequences, roughly 31% of them detected once, and 13% sits in the top ten. The sample here was cultured CD8+ T cells from PBMCs, taken from culture after CMV antigen stimulation. The TCR sequence derives from a human donor in good health (CMV status not recorded). Some clones in this sample may be carry-over from other donors' samples. The chain couples TRBV6-6 to TRBJ1-1; 8 positions match TRBD1. The CDR3 DNA follows: TGTGCCAGCAGTTTCCTTACAGGGGGCACTGAAGCTTTCTTT. Amino acid sequence: CASSFLTGGTEAFF.